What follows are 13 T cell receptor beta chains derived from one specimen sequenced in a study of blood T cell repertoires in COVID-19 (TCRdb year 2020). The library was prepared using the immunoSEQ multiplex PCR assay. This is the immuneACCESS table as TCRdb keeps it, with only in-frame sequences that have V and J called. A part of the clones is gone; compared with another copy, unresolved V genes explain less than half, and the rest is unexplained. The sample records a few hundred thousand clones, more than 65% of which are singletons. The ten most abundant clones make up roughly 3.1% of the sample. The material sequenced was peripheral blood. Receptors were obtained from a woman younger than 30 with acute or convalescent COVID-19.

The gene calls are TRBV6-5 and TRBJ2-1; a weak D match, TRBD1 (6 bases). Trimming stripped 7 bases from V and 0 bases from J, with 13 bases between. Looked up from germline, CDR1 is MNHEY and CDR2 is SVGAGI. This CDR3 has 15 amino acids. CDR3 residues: CASISQGSSYNEQFF. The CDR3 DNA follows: TGTGCCAGCATTAGTCAGGGGAGCTCCTACAATGAGCAGTTCTTC.

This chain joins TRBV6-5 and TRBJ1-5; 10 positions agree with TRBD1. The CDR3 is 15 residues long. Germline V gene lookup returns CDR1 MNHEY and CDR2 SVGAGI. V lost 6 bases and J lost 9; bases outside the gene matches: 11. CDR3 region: CASRETGGNVRPQHF. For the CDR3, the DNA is TGTGCCAGCAGGGAGACAGGGGGCAATGTGCGGCCCCAGCATTTT.

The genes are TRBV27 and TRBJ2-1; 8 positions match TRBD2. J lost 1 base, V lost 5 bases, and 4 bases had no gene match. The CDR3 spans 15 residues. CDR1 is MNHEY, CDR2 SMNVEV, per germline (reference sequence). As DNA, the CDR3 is TGTGCCAGCAGTGTGATAGCGGGATCCTACAATGAGCAGTTCTTC. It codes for CASSVIAGSYNEQFF.

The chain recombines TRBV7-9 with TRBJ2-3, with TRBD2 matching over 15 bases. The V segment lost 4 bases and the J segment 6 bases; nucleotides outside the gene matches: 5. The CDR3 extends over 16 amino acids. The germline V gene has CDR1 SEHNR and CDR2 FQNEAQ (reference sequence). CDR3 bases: TGTGCCAGCAGCTCGTGGACTAGCGGGAGGGGTGATACGCAGTATTTT. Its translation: CASSSWTSGRGDTQYF.

The CDR3 DNA follows: TGTGCCAGCAGTTTTGGCAGGGGTCACCAGCCCCAGCATTTT. Encoded protein: CASSFGRGHQPQHF. The chain is built from TRBV27 and TRBJ1-5; a possible D gene is TRBD1 (6 bases). This CDR3 spans 14 amino acids. The germline V gene has CDR1 MNHEY and CDR2 SMNVEV (reference sequence). The ends were cut back, 3 bases at V and 7 bases at J, with 13 bases in the middle.

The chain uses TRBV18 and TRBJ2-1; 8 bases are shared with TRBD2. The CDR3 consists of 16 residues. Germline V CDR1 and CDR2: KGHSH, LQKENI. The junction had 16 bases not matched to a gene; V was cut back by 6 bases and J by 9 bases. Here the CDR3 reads CASSTMGLPGGSEQFF. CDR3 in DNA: TGTGCCAGCTCCACAATGGGGCTTCCGGGGGGGAGTGAGCAGTTCTTC.

This CDR3 is CASSPGQGKGNQPQHF. In nucleotides, the CDR3 is TGTGCCAGCTCACCGGGACAGGGGAAGGGCAATCAGCCCCAGCATTTT. The V and J genes are TRBV18 and TRBJ1-5; TRBD1 matches 10 bases. CDR3 length: 16 residues. The germline V gene encodes CDR1 KGHSH and CDR2 LQKENI. With 3 bases clipped from V and 2 bases from J, the junction kept 4 bases outside the gene matches.

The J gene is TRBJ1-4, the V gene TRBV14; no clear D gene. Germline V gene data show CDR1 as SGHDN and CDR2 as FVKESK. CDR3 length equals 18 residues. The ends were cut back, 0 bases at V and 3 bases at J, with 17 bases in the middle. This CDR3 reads CASSQDLRRRSANEKLFF. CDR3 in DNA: TGTGCCAGCAGCCAAGATTTGCGCAGGAGGTCGGCTAATGAAAAACTGTTTTTT.

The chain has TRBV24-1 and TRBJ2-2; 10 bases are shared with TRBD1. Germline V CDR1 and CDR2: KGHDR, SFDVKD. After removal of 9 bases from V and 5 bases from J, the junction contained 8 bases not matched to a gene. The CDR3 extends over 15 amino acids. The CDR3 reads CATQPDRGDTGELFF. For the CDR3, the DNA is TGTGCCACCCAGCCGGACAGGGGGGATACCGGGGAGCTGTTTTTT.

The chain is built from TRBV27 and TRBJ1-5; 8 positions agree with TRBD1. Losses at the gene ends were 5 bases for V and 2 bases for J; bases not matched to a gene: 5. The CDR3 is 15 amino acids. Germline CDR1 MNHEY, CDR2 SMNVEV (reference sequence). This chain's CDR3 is CASSDRGLGNQPQHF. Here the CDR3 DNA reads TGTGCCAGCAGTGACAGGGGATTAGGCAATCAGCCCCAGCATTTT.

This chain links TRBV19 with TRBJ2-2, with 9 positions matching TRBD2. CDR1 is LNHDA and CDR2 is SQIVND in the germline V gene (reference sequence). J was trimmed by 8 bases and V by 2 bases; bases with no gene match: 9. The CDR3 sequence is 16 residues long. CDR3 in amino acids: CASSISPGTSLGELFF. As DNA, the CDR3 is TGTGCCAGTAGTATATCCCCCGGGACTAGCTTAGGGGAGCTGTTTTTT.

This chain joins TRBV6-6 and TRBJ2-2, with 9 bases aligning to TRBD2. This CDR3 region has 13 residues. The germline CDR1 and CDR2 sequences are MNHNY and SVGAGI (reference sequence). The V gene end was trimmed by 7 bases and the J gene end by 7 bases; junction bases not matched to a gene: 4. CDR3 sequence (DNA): TGTGCCAGCACTAATAGCGGGAGCGGGGAGCTGTTTTTT. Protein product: CASTNSGSGELFF.

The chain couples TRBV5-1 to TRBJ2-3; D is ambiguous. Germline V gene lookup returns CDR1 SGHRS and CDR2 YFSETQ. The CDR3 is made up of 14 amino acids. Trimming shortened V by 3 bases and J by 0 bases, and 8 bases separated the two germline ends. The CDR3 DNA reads TGCGCCAGCAGCTCGGGTCCAAGCACAGATACGCAGTATTTT. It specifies CASSSGPSTDTQYF. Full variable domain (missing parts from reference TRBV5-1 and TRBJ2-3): KAGVTQTPRYLIKTRGQQVTLSCSPISGHRSVSWYQQTPGQGLQFLFEYFSETQRNKGNFPGRFSGRQFSNSRSEMNVSTLELGDSALYLCASSSGPSTDTQYFGPGTRLTVL.